A selection of T cell receptor beta chains follows, all from one sample in a study of technical replicates of blood from several donors. Measured with immunoSEQ multiplex PCR; TCRdb has only the in-frame clones, and not every one. The sample consists of tens of thousands of clones, 92% of them appearing once. Sequencing was done on a sample of T cells isolated from PBMCs. The receptors derive from a human donor in good health. Both conserved end residues are part of each CDR3.

v_gene | CDR3aa
TRBV11-2 | CASSLDPGTAYGYTF
TRBV10-3 | CAISGGTGDSGQYGGYTF
TRBV5-4 | CASSLSGQGGEQYF
TRBV21-1 | CASSAPGTDKETQYF
TRBV27 | CASSLFEGALEQYF
TRBV6-1 | CASAYRVNGNTIYF
TRBV10-2 | CASDSGGLAGPLYNEQFF
TRBV5-8 | CASSLPRQPQHF
TRBV6-5 | CASSDSRDYGYTF
TRBV6-1 | CASSEGLSEAFF
TRBV6-6 | CASSHTSSGNTIYF
TRBV11-1 | CASSFNTGGLQETQYF
TRBV13 | CASSPTGEAYEQYF
TRBV19 | CASTLAGGTGELFF
TRBV4-1 | CASSVRLAGGGYEQYF
TRBV6-5 | CASSYSSGGRNEQFF
TRBV2 | CASEVPLDGEQFF
TRBV7-8 | CASSLGQGSETQYF
TRBV7-9 | CASSLGQGSQPQHF
TRBV6-6 | CASRPRPGGTGELFF
TRBV7-2 | CASSLVPPGNTEAFF
TRBV2 | CASFNRGGHGYTF
TRBV7-3 | CASSLQGGGGDTQYF
TRBV28 | CASRDFAYEQYF